These T cell receptor beta chains were read from a single sample in a study of T-cell memory formation after mild COVID-19. TCRdb reprocessed the 5' RACE reads via MiXCR and lists one record per CDR3 protein. The table shows some 340,000 distinct CDR3 sequences, with about an eighth occurring only once. The specimen was PBMCs or a T cell subset sorted from them (not recorded which). The receptors were gathered from a man aged 18 to 29 who had mild COVID-19 (a few samples of this study predate the infection). Cell type and time point are not known. Each CDR3 is given with its conserved first and last residue. Size tells how often a clone was seen (once, few, many) or the class of an expanded clone, and some rows leave it out.

TRBJ2-5 | 12 | few | TRBV19 | CASSIGAETQYF
TRBJ1-4 | 11 | medium-sized | TRBV7-8 | CASSFGEKLFF
TRBJ2-1 | 13 | . | TRBV12-3/TRBV12-4 | CASRSGGWNEQFF
TRBJ2-2 | 14 | . | TRBV10-1 | CASSEGTGTGELFF
TRBJ1-2 | 17 | few | TRBV9 | CASSVGGGQDFDYGYTF
TRBJ2-1 | 15 | few | TRBV7-9 | CASSLLGLVVNEQFF
TRBJ1-4 | 12 | . | TRBV4-1 | CASSQEVEKLFF
TRBJ2-3 | 16 | few | TRBV5-1 | CASSLVGATSTDTQYF
TRBJ1-5 | 14 | . | TRBV7-9 | CASSKGGRSRPQHF
TRBJ1-5 | 15 | . | TRBV5-5 | CASSLVGGDNQPQHF
TRBJ1-2 | 15 | once | TRBV24-1 | CATSDLDSPLTGYTF
TRBJ1-2 | 14 | few | TRBV29-1 | CSVGDRGFGYGYTF
TRBJ2-7 | 13 | . | TRBV29-1 | CSVEIEKPYEQYF
TRBJ2-1 | 12 | . | TRBV29-1 | CSVDRGVNEQFF
TRBJ2-7 | 13 | . | TRBV7-9 | CASSPRTGYEQYF
TRBJ2-2 | 16 | few | TRBV4-3 | CASSPILGGDTGELFF
TRBJ2-3 | 15 | many | TRBV5-1 | CASSSTGLGPDTQYF
TRBJ2-3 | 15 | . | TRBV4-1 | CASGRLAEPTDTQYF
TRBJ2-2 | 15 | few | TRBV7-2 | CASSHTSGGAGELFF
TRBJ2-3 | 13 | few | TRBV7-2 | CASSFIRTDTQYF
TRBJ1-3 | 19 | . | TRBV4-1 | CASSPRAGAQGGSGNTIYF
TRBJ2-1 | 11 | few | TRBV6-1 | CASSVAYEQFF
TRBJ1-1 | 13 | . | TRBV28 | CASRTTANTEAFF
TRBJ2-5 | 16 | few | TRBV10-1 | CASSEGLGGRQETQYF
TRBJ2-7 | 17 | few | TRBV4-3 | CASSQEGGTSGAYEQYF
TRBJ2-7 | 17 | . | TRBV7-6 | CASSLGMSGGFSYEQYF
TRBJ2-4 | 17 | many | TRBV7-8 | CASSWEGWGPDANIQYF
TRBJ1-1 | 14 | few | TRBV5-5 | CASSFWQGSPEAFF
TRBJ1-2 | 13 | few | TRBV12-3/TRBV12-4 | CASRPGSNYGYTF
TRBJ2-3 | 13 | . | TRBV7-3 | CASSSSVTDTQYF
TRBJ2-3 | 12 | many | TRBV12-3/TRBV12-4 | CASSPLSDTQYF
TRBJ1-1 | 14 | . | TRBV20-1 | CSARQGLSVTEAFF
TRBJ2-3 | 16 | few | TRBV10-3 | CAISELYGTGDDTQYF
TRBJ2-7 | 17 | . | TRBV5-1 | CASTMDYTGQVGHEQYF
TRBJ2-6 | 13 | few | TRBV9 | CASSVPGANVLTF
TRBJ2-3 | 14 | many | TRBV5-1 | CASSLGQPGDTQYF
TRBJ2-2 | 16 | . | TRBV7-6 | CASSPAGGARTGELFF
TRBJ2-3 | 15 | few | TRBV6-5 | CASSYSGASTDTQYF
TRBJ1-2 | 14 | . | TRBV29-1 | CSVEDDETNYGYTF
TRBJ2-1 | 13 | . | TRBV6-2/TRBV6-3 | CASSSRSAFEQFF
TRBJ2-1 | 15 | few | TRBV20-1 | CSASGTRSSYNEQFF
TRBJ2-5 | 16 | . | TRBV5-6 | CASSFSGMGARETQYF